This T cell receptor (beta chain) was recovered during a study of blood T cell repertoires in COVID-19. Turning to the study itself: The cDNA or gDNA used as material had been derived from T cells, B-cell-depleted T cells, or PBMCs.

The CDR3 length is 14 residues. V was pared by 4 bases and J by 9 bases, with 7 bases of the junction left unmatched. The germline V gene encodes CDR1 SGHDN and CDR2 FVKESK. Recruits, aged roughly 18 to 100 years, lived in 24 US areas. Each participant's cohort was designated according to participant-reported clinical history. The study recruited exposed participants who had met a COVID-19 case within 2 weeks before entry. The repertoire was sequenced with immunoSEQ multiplex PCR; TCRdb's copy has only in-frame clones and lacks some. The table shows 200,000 or so clones, with around nine tenths occurring only once.

Material: PBMCs or T cells enriched from blood (not recorded which). This sequence was found in a young woman who had been exposed to COVID-19. The genes are TRBV14 and TRBJ1-4, with TRBD1 identical over 8 bases. The CDR3 coding sequence is TGTGCCAGCAGCCCCCTCTCAGGGGGCAAAAAACTGTTTTTT. Translating gives CASSPLSGGKKLFF.